The rows below give T cell receptor beta chains drawn from one sample of a study of cytomegalovirus exposure and HLA in healthy donors. Sequenced by immunoSEQ multiplex PCR; TCRdb stores in-frame clones only, minus some. This table has about 180,000 clones, 84% appearing once. Source material: PBMCs. The receptors come from a boy between 2 and 10 years old in good health and CMV-seronegative. CDR3s include the opening cysteine and the closing phenylalanine or tryptophan. Each record gives: J gene, clone size, V gene, D gene, CDR3 DNA, CDR3 protein. The D gene is left open where the match is weak. Some rows mark clone size as missing; the rest say once, few, many or name a class of expanded clone.

j_gene: TRBJ1-5
abundance: -
v_gene: TRBV9
d_gene: -
CDR3nt: TGTGCCAGCAGCGTAGGAAGGGGTTATAGCAATCAGCCCCAGCATTTT
CDR3aa: CASSVGRGYSNQPQHF

j_gene: TRBJ1-1
abundance: -
v_gene: TRBV11-2
d_gene: TRBD1
CDR3nt: TGTGCCAGCAGCTTAGATCCACAGGGGCTCACTGAAGCTTTCTTT
CDR3aa: CASSLDPQGLTEAFF

j_gene: TRBJ2-3
abundance: -
v_gene: TRBV7-9
d_gene: TRBD1
CDR3nt: TGTGCCAGCAGCTCACCGGGACAGCCGCTCGATACGCAGTATTTT
CDR3aa: CASSSPGQPLDTQYF

j_gene: TRBJ2-5
abundance: -
v_gene: TRBV6-6
d_gene: -
CDR3nt: TGTGCCAGCAGTTACCGGCCAGGGTACCAAGAGACCCAGTACTTC
CDR3aa: CASSYRPGYQETQYF

j_gene: TRBJ2-3
abundance: -
v_gene: TRBV5-1
d_gene: TRBD2
CDR3nt: TGCGCCAGCAGCCCGGGACTAGCGACAGATACGCAGTATTTT
CDR3aa: CASSPGLATDTQYF

j_gene: TRBJ2-1
abundance: -
v_gene: TRBV19
d_gene: TRBD2
CDR3nt: TGTGCCAGTCTTAGCGGGAGAAACAATGAGCAGTTCTTC
CDR3aa: CASLSGRNNEQFF

j_gene: TRBJ1-1
abundance: -
v_gene: TRBV6-5
d_gene: -
CDR3nt: TGTGCCAGCAGTCCGGGAACCCAAGCTTTCTTT
CDR3aa: CASSPGTQAFF

j_gene: TRBJ2-7
abundance: -
v_gene: TRBV5-1
d_gene: TRBD2
CDR3nt: TGCGCCAGCAGCTTGACTAGCGGGAGCTACGAGCAGTACTTC
CDR3aa: CASSLTSGSYEQYF

j_gene: TRBJ2-1
abundance: -
v_gene: TRBV9
d_gene: TRBD2
CDR3nt: TGTGCCAGCAGCGTAGGATTTTTAGCGGGAGATAGGTATGAGCAGTTCTTC
CDR3aa: CASSVGFLAGDRYEQFF

j_gene: TRBJ2-1
abundance: -
v_gene: TRBV6-5
d_gene: TRBD1
CDR3nt: TGTGCCAGCAGTTACTCAGGGGGCCCCTACAATGAGCAGTTCTTC
CDR3aa: CASSYSGGPYNEQFF

j_gene: TRBJ2-3
abundance: once
v_gene: TRBV30
d_gene: TRBD1
CDR3nt: TGTGCCTGGAGTTCAGGGACAGGGGGCGAGGCAGATACGCAGTATTTT
CDR3aa: CAWSSGTGGEADTQYF

j_gene: TRBJ1-1
abundance: -
v_gene: TRBV10-1
d_gene: -
CDR3nt: TGCGCCAGCAGTGTAGAGGCTGGCACTGAAGCTTTCTTT
CDR3aa: CASSVEAGTEAFF

j_gene: TRBJ2-3
abundance: -
v_gene: TRBV11-2
d_gene: -
CDR3nt: TGTGCCAGCAGTCGTACCCCGACACCACCGTCTGAGGATACGCAGTATTTT
CDR3aa: CASSRTPTPPSEDTQYF

j_gene: TRBJ1-5
abundance: -
v_gene: TRBV20-1
d_gene: -
CDR3nt: TGCAGTGCTAGAGCAGGGTGGGCCCAGCATTTT
CDR3aa: CSARAGWAQHF

j_gene: TRBJ1-1
abundance: -
v_gene: TRBV5-1
d_gene: -
CDR3nt: TGCGCCAGCAGCCCGGGGGTGGGGCTGCGGAACACTGAAGCTTTCTTT
CDR3aa: CASSPGVGLRNTEAFF

j_gene: TRBJ2-7
abundance: -
v_gene: TRBV5-4
d_gene: -
CDR3nt: TGTGCCAGCAGCCTGAGCGGACCCTCCTACGAGCAGTACTTC
CDR3aa: CASSLSGPSYEQYF

j_gene: TRBJ2-1
abundance: once
v_gene: TRBV6-1
d_gene: TRBD2
CDR3nt: TGTGCCAGCAGCGAGAGCGGGAGGATCGAGCAGTTCTTC
CDR3aa: CASSESGRIEQFF

j_gene: TRBJ1-2
abundance: -
v_gene: TRBV5-4
d_gene: -
CDR3nt: TGTGCCAGCAGCCACGAAGGGGGAAACTATGGCTACACCTTC
CDR3aa: CASSHEGGNYGYTF

j_gene: TRBJ2-3
abundance: -
v_gene: TRBV4-1
d_gene: -
CDR3nt: TGCGCCAGCAGCTCACAGGGGGGGGATGAAACCACAGATACGCAGTATTTT
CDR3aa: CASSSQGGDETTDTQYF

j_gene: TRBJ2-7
abundance: -
v_gene: TRBV5-1
d_gene: TRBD1
CDR3nt: TGCGCCAGCAGCCCACCCGGGACAGGGGGTTTAGGCGAGCAGTACTTC
CDR3aa: CASSPPGTGGLGEQYF

j_gene: TRBJ2-7
abundance: -
v_gene: TRBV19
d_gene: TRBD1
CDR3nt: TGTGCCAGTAGTACCCTCGACAGGGTCCCGTACGAGCAGTACTTC
CDR3aa: CASSTLDRVPYEQYF

j_gene: TRBJ1-2
abundance: once
v_gene: TRBV19
d_gene: -
CDR3nt: TGTGCCAGTAGTATAGATCGAGCGGTCGATGGCTACACCTTC
CDR3aa: CASSIDRAVDGYTF

j_gene: TRBJ2-4
abundance: -
v_gene: TRBV5-4
d_gene: -
CDR3nt: TGTGCCAGCAGCGATCGACAGATCCGAGCCAAAAACATTCAGTACTTC
CDR3aa: CASSDRQIRAKNIQYF

j_gene: TRBJ2-1
abundance: -
v_gene: TRBV13
d_gene: -
CDR3nt: TGTGCCAGCAGCTTAGGCGGGAACTACAATGAGCAGTTCTTC
CDR3aa: CASSLGGNYNEQFF

j_gene: TRBJ2-5
abundance: -
v_gene: TRBV5-4
d_gene: TRBD2
CDR3nt: TGTGCCAGCAGCGTCGGACTAGCGTTTTCAGAGACCCAGTACTTC
CDR3aa: CASSVGLAFSETQYF

j_gene: TRBJ2-1
abundance: once
v_gene: TRBV2
d_gene: -
CDR3nt: TGTGCCAGCACCGAGACTAGATATTTCGATGAGCAGTTCTTC
CDR3aa: CASTETRYFDEQFF

j_gene: TRBJ1-2
abundance: -
v_gene: TRBV19
d_gene: -
CDR3nt: TGTGCCAGTAGTGTTGTGTGGAAGGCGGACTGGTATGGCTACACCTTC
CDR3aa: CASSVVWKADWYGYTF

j_gene: TRBJ2-3
abundance: -
v_gene: TRBV5-4
d_gene: TRBD1
CDR3nt: TGTGCCGCGACAGGGACAGATACGCAGTATTTT
CDR3aa: CAATGTDTQYF

j_gene: TRBJ1-5
abundance: -
v_gene: TRBV27
d_gene: -
CDR3nt: TGTGCCAGCAGTTTATTGGGCAGAAATCAGCCCCAGCATTTT
CDR3aa: CASSLLGRNQPQHF

j_gene: TRBJ2-1
abundance: -
v_gene: TRBV5-1
d_gene: TRBD2
CDR3nt: TGCGCCAGCAGCTTGGGGGGGACTAGCAGCTACAATGAGCAGTTCTTC
CDR3aa: CASSLGGTSSYNEQFF

j_gene: TRBJ2-7
abundance: -
v_gene: TRBV5-6
d_gene: TRBD2
CDR3nt: TGTGCCAGCAGCTTGGTAGTGGGCGGGAGTCCCTACGAGCAGTACTTC
CDR3aa: CASSLVVGGSPYEQYF

j_gene: TRBJ2-7
abundance: -
v_gene: TRBV4-2
d_gene: -
CDR3nt: TGTGCCAGCAGCCACGGCGGGAACTCCTACGAGCAGTACTTC
CDR3aa: CASSHGGNSYEQYF

j_gene: TRBJ2-5
abundance: -
v_gene: TRBV5-1
d_gene: TRBD1
CDR3nt: TGCGCCAGCAGCCCGGGGACAGGTCAAGAGACCCAGTACTTC
CDR3aa: CASSPGTGQETQYF

j_gene: TRBJ1-4
abundance: few
v_gene: TRBV5-1
d_gene: -
CDR3nt: TGCGCCAGCAGCTTAGAGTGGGGCGAAAAACTGTTTTTT
CDR3aa: CASSLEWGEKLFF

j_gene: TRBJ2-3
abundance: -
v_gene: TRBV15
d_gene: TRBD2
CDR3nt: TGTGCCACCAGCACGGGACTAGCGGGAGCAACAGATACGCAGTATTTT
CDR3aa: CATSTGLAGATDTQYF

j_gene: TRBJ2-1
abundance: -
v_gene: TRBV11-2
d_gene: -
CDR3nt: TGTGCCAGCAACTCCTTCCCCTACAATGAGCAGTTCTTC
CDR3aa: CASNSFPYNEQFF

j_gene: TRBJ1-1
abundance: few
v_gene: TRBV10-1
d_gene: -
CDR3nt: TGCGCCAGCAGGCCCGAGCGAGGAGTCAACACTGAAGCTTTCTTT
CDR3aa: CASRPERGVNTEAFF

j_gene: TRBJ1-3
abundance: few
v_gene: TRBV4-1
d_gene: TRBD1
CDR3nt: TGCGCCAGCAGCCAGCCTGACAGGGGTGGAAACACCATATATTTT
CDR3aa: CASSQPDRGGNTIYF

j_gene: TRBJ2-5
abundance: -
v_gene: TRBV4-2
d_gene: TRBD1
CDR3nt: TGTGCCAGCAGCCAGGTCCCGGGACAGGGTTCGAAGACCCAGTACTTC
CDR3aa: CASSQVPGQGSKTQYF

j_gene: TRBJ1-1
abundance: once
v_gene: TRBV4-1
d_gene: -
CDR3nt: TGCGCCAGCAGCCTATTGACGGCCCGGCGGGGCACTGAAGCTTTCTTT
CDR3aa: CASSLLTARRGTEAFF

j_gene: TRBJ2-3
abundance: -
v_gene: TRBV19
d_gene: TRBD2
CDR3nt: TGTGCCAGTAGACAGACTAGCGGTACGCAGTATTTT
CDR3aa: CASRQTSGTQYF

j_gene: TRBJ2-1
abundance: -
v_gene: TRBV20-1
d_gene: TRBD1
CDR3nt: TGCAGTGCTCAACAGGGGAATGAGCAGTTCTTC
CDR3aa: CSAQQGNEQFF

j_gene: TRBJ1-2
abundance: -
v_gene: TRBV7-9
d_gene: TRBD1
CDR3nt: TGTGCCAGCAGCGAAACAGGGGTCAACTATGGCTACACCTTC
CDR3aa: CASSETGVNYGYTF

j_gene: TRBJ2-1
abundance: -
v_gene: TRBV28
d_gene: TRBD1
CDR3nt: TGTGCCAGCAGTTTGTACCTGACAGGGGAAAACTACAATGAGCAGTTCTTC
CDR3aa: CASSLYLTGENYNEQFF

j_gene: TRBJ1-1
abundance: -
v_gene: TRBV6-4
d_gene: -
CDR3nt: TGTGCCAGCAGGACCGGGGTTTTGGGCACTGAAGCTTTCTTT
CDR3aa: CASRTGVLGTEAFF

j_gene: TRBJ1-2
abundance: -
v_gene: TRBV5-1
d_gene: -
CDR3nt: TGCGCCAGCAGCTTGGTTGGGGAGAACTATGGCTACACCTTC
CDR3aa: CASSLVGENYGYTF

j_gene: TRBJ1-1
abundance: -
v_gene: TRBV19
d_gene: -
CDR3nt: TGTGCCAGTAGTACCCAGGGTTTACGACGAGAAGCTTTCTTT
CDR3aa: CASSTQGLRREAFF

j_gene: TRBJ1-5
abundance: -
v_gene: TRBV30
d_gene: -
CDR3nt: TGTGCCTGGAGCAACGTAGACAGGATCAATCAGCCCCAGCATTTT
CDR3aa: CAWSNVDRINQPQHF

j_gene: TRBJ2-1
abundance: -
v_gene: TRBV28
d_gene: -
CDR3nt: TGTGCCAGCAGTTTATACGTTGCGAATGAGCAGTTCTTC
CDR3aa: CASSLYVANEQFF

j_gene: TRBJ2-1
abundance: -
v_gene: TRBV4-2
d_gene: TRBD2
CDR3nt: TGTGCCAGCAGCCCGCGGGAGGCCTACAATGAGCAGTTCTTC
CDR3aa: CASSPREAYNEQFF

j_gene: TRBJ1-1
abundance: -
v_gene: TRBV5-4
d_gene: -
CDR3nt: TGTGCCAGCAGCTTCGTTGACAGTAACACTGAAGCTTTCTTT
CDR3aa: CASSFVDSNTEAFF